Below, 32 T cell receptor beta chains from the same sample are listed, as sequenced in a study of blood T cell repertoires in COVID-19. TCRdb's table, derived via immunoSEQ multiplex PCR, lists solely in-frame clones and lacks some. This table holds approximately 300,000 clones, roughly 86% found once. What was sequenced was PBMCs or T cells enriched from blood (not recorded which). These receptors were collected from a woman younger than 35 who had recovered from COVID-19.

This clone was seen once. V is TRBV9 and J is TRBJ1-1; 8 bases are a match to TRBD1. Germline V gene sequence: CDR1 SGDLS, CDR2 YYNGEE. Trimming removed 3 bases from V and 10 bases from J; junction bases left unmatched: 8. This CDR3 spans 13 amino acids. CDR3 protein: CASSEGPGGRAFF. DNA of the CDR3: TGTGCCAGCAGCGAGGGGCCAGGGGGCAGAGCTTTCTTT.

The gene calls are TRBV19 and TRBJ1-2, with TRBD1 matching over 7 bases. This CDR3 spans 14 amino acids. V gave up 6 bases and J gave up 4 bases; unmatched junction bases: 8. Germline V lookup: CDR1 LNHDA, CDR2 SQIVND (reference sequence). The CDR3 loop reads CASSRQGESYGYTF. The CDR3 region has the DNA TGTGCCAGTAGCCGACAGGGCGAAAGCTATGGCTACACCTTC.

V and J are TRBV3-1 (or the pseudogene TRBV3-2) and TRBJ2-5, with D tentatively TRBD2 (6 bases). From germline, CDR1 is LGHDT and CDR2 YNNKEL (reference sequence). Trimming shortened V by 5 bases and J by 1 base, and 14 bases separated the two germline ends. The CDR3 has 15 residues. CDR3 coding DNA: TGTGCCAGCAGCTACCTCAGGGAGGTCCAAGAGACCCAGTACTTC. It encodes CASSYLREVQETQYF.

The CDR3 spells CASSHLPYSNQPQHF. CDR3 bases: TGCGCCAGCAGTCATCTACCTTACAGCAATCAGCCCCAGCATTTT. The chain couples TRBV23-1 to TRBJ1-5; D gene uncertain. TRBV23-1 has ORF status, its function being uncertain. This CDR3 has 15 amino acids. Trimming shortened V by 3 bases and J by 1 base, and 10 bases separated the two germline ends.

The chain has TRBV27 and TRBJ2-1; possible D gene TRBD1, 5 bases. Germline CDR1 and CDR2: MNHEY and SMNVEV (reference sequence). V gave up 6 bases and J gave up 5 bases, with 17 bases separating them. The CDR3 totals 15 residues. The CDR3 nucleotides read TGTGCCAGCAGCGAGATCTGGACACCTAACAATGAGCAGTTCTTC. This codes for CASSEIWTPNNEQFF.

This sequence joins TRBV5-1 and TRBJ2-2; 9 bases fit TRBD1. Germline-derived CDR1 and CDR2 are SGHRS and YFSETQ. V was clipped by 4 bases and J by 4 bases; unmatched bases: 2. The CDR3 totals 14 residues. In DNA form, the CDR3 reads TGCGCCAGCAGCAGGGACAGGGTCACCGGGGAGCTGTTTTTT. Translated, it gives CASSRDRVTGELFF.

The chain recombines TRBV7-2 with TRBJ1-3, with D uncertain. The CDR3 runs 15 residues. Trimming shortened V by 2 bases and J by 0 bases, and 8 bases separated the two germline ends. From germline, CDR1 is SGHTA and CDR2 FQGNSA. The CDR3 is CASSLLAYSGNTIYF. CDR3 coding DNA: TGTGCCAGCAGCTTACTAGCCTACTCTGGAAACACCATATATTTT. Full variable domain (outside the CDR3, taken from reference TRBV7-2 and TRBJ1-3): GAGVSQSPSNKVTEKGKDVELRCDPISGHTALYWYRQSLGQGLEFLIYFQGNSAPDKSGLPSDRFSAERTGGSVSTLTIQRTQQEDSAVYLCASSLLAYSGNTIYFGEGSWLTVV.

The CDR3 is CASSLGDSKQFF. CDR3 sequence (DNA): TGTGCCAGCAGCTTAGGAGACTCCAAGCAGTTCTTC. The J gene is TRBJ2-1, the V gene TRBV7-2, with unresolved D. Trimming took off 1 base at V and 11 bases at J, with 9 bases between the two ends. This CDR3 region has 12 residues. Germline V gene sequence: CDR1 SGHTA, CDR2 FQGNSA. The full variable domain, in which reference TRBV7-2 and TRBJ2-1 provide the parts outside the CDR3, is GAGVSQSPSNKVTEKGKDVELRCDPISGHTALYWYRQSLGQGLEFLIYFQGNSAPDKSGLPSDRFSAERTGGSVSTLTIQRTQQEDSAVYLCASSLGDSKQFFGPGTRLTVL.

The chain is built from TRBV5-4 and TRBJ2-3; TRBD2 agrees at 9 bases. There are 15 residues in the CDR3. Losses at the gene ends were 1 base for V and 0 bases for J; bases not matched to a gene: 0. Germline lookup yields CDR1 SGHNT and CDR2 YYREEE (reference sequence). CDR3 sequence (DNA): TGTGCCAGCAGCTTGACTAGCGGGAGCACAGATACGCAGTATTTT. As protein: CASSLTSGSTDTQYF.

V and J are TRBV28 and TRBJ2-7; 8 bases fit TRBD1. This CDR3 is 14 amino acids long. The V gene end was trimmed by 3 bases and the J gene end by 1 base; junction bases not matched to a gene: 2. In germline, CDR1 is MDHEN, CDR2 SYDVKM. CDR3 protein: CASSLRTGSYEQYF. CDR3 coding DNA: TGTGCCAGCAGTTTGCGGACAGGGTCCTACGAGCAGTACTTC.

The chain links TRBV28 to TRBJ2-7; 10 nucleotides align to TRBD2. Unmatched junction bases numbered 7, after V lost 1 base and J lost 7 bases. Germline V gives CDR1 MDHEN, CDR2 SYDVKM. This CDR3 contains 15 residues. In DNA form, the CDR3 reads TGTGCCAGCAGTTTATCAACTAGCGGGGATGGGGAGCAGTACTTC. Its translation: CASSLSTSGDGEQYF.

This chain uses TRBV9 with TRBJ2-1, with 8 nucleotides matching TRBD2. Germline V CDR1 and CDR2: SGDLS, YYNGEE. The junction had 5 bases not matched to a gene; V was cut back by 7 bases and J by 5 bases. This CDR3 is built from 13 residues. The CDR3 region is CASAGGAHNEQFF. DNA for the CDR3: TGTGCCAGCGCGGGGGGAGCGCACAATGAGCAGTTCTTC.

The chain is built from TRBV27 and TRBJ2-3, with D unclear. Germline V CDR1 and CDR2: MNHEY, SMNVEV (reference sequence). V shed 2 bases and J shed 1 base, with 13 bases lying between them. The CDR3 runs 16 residues. In nucleotides, the CDR3 is TGTGCCAGCAGTTTAAATCTGTTAGCCGGCACAGATACGCAGTATTTT. Its translation: CASSLNLLAGTDTQYF.

Turning to this clone: This CDR3 fails to terminate in the conserved phenylalanine or tryptophan, so it likely reflects a read error. No DNA is shown, since the ends of the CDR3 on it are uncertain; the CDR3 is the one TCRdb lists. The genes are TRBV18 and TRBJ1-2; the D call TRBD1 from the table was never checked on the DNA. The CDR3 is 13 amino acids long, termini counted. Germline CDR1 reads KGHSH; CDR2 reads LQKENI. CDR3 region: CASSFRQGQEGPV.

The rearrangement joins TRBV19 to TRBJ1-5, with D tentatively TRBD1 (5 bases). The CDR3 totals 13 residues. Trimming left V 6 bases short and J 6 bases short, with 12 bases between. Germline V gives CDR1 LNHDA, CDR2 SQIVND (reference sequence). This CDR3 reads CASRGREGQPQHF. DNA for the CDR3: TGTGCCAGTAGGGGCAGGGAGGGTCAGCCCCAGCATTTT.

The genes are TRBV7-8 and TRBJ1-3, with 11 nucleotides matching TRBD1. The CDR3 is made up of 17 amino acids. Trimming removed 5 bases from V and 8 bases from J; junction bases left unmatched: 14. CDR1 and CDR2 from the germline V gene are SGHVS and FQNEAQ. CDR3 sequence reads: CASSKLRDRGIGDTIYF. The CDR3 nucleotides are TGTGCCAGCAGCAAACTCCGGGACAGGGGGATAGGGGACACCATATATTTT.

This sequence joins TRBV28 and TRBJ1-4, with a weak D call TRBD1 (5 bases). The CDR3 has 16 residues. V was trimmed by 3 bases and J by 7 bases, leaving 18 bases between them. Germline values: CDR1 MDHEN, CDR2 SYDVKM. The CDR3 here is CASSFNRGSWGEKLFF. CDR3 DNA: TGTGCCAGCAGTTTCAATAGGGGTTCCTGGGGTGAAAAACTGTTTTTT.

The CDR3 loop is CASSGGHEQFF. In DNA, the CDR3 is TGTGCCAGCAGCGGAGGGCATGAGCAGTTCTTC. The V and J genes are TRBV9 and TRBJ2-1; D may be TRBD2 (5 bases). The V and J ends lost 3 bases and 8 bases respectively, with 6 bases between them. The CDR3 contains 11 residues. Germline V lookup: CDR1 SGDLS, CDR2 YYNGEE.

This rearrangement joins TRBV10-3 to TRBJ2-3, with 10 bases matching TRBD1. The ends lost 7 bases at V and 1 base at J; junction bases unmatched: 5. There are 15 residues in the CDR3. Germline CDR1 and CDR2: ENHRY and SYGVKD. In DNA form, the CDR3 reads TGTGCCATCACCAAAGACAGGGGGCGCACAGATACGCAGTATTTT. It encodes CAITKDRGRTDTQYF.

The rearrangement joins TRBV7-9 to TRBJ2-4; 7 bases are a match to TRBD1. The V segment lost 3 bases and the J segment 6 bases; nucleotides outside the gene matches: 2. The V gene's germline CDR1 is SEHNR and CDR2 FQNEAQ (reference sequence). The CDR3 runs 13 residues. The CDR3 loop is CASSFRDRNIQYF. The CDR3 DNA is TGTGCCAGCAGCTTCCGGGACAGAAACATTCAGTACTTC.

This clone was seen only once. The J gene is TRBJ2-5, the V gene TRBV28; TRBD2 agrees at 8 bases. Germline lookup yields CDR1 MDHEN and CDR2 SYDVKM. V was clipped by 4 bases and J by 8 bases; unmatched bases: 15. The CDR3 contains 16 residues. The CDR3 here is CASSSSGTREKKTQYF. The CDR3 DNA sequence: TGTGCCAGCAGTTCCTCCGGGACTAGGGAGAAGAAAACCCAGTACTTC.

The chain employs TRBV6-1 and TRBJ2-1; 10 bases are shared with TRBD2. CDR3 size: 15 residues. Germline lookup yields CDR1 MNHNS and CDR2 SASEGT. Trimming cost V 3 bases and J 9 bases; bases outside gene matches: 8. CDR3 residues: CASSDGLAESGEQFF. The CDR3 bases are TGTGCCAGCAGTGACGGACTAGCGGAGAGCGGTGAGCAGTTCTTC.

This chain links TRBV7-9 with TRBJ1-4; no reliable D call. This CDR3 spans 14 amino acids. V was shortened by 1 base and J by 7 bases, with 10 bases between the two germline ends. CDR1 and CDR2 (germline): SEHNR, FQNEAQ (reference sequence). This CDR3 is CASSLGSGSEKLFF. DNA of the CDR3: TGTGCCAGCAGCTTAGGTTCTGGGAGTGAAAAACTGTTTTTT.

CDR3 DNA: TGTGCCAGCTCACCACTTGTAACAGGAAATGAAAAACTGTTTTTT. Translation: CASSPLVTGNEKLFF. This chain joins TRBV18 and TRBJ1-4, with a weak D call TRBD1 (5 bases). V was shortened by 1 base and J by 5 bases, with 11 bases between the two germline ends. CDR3 length equals 15 residues. CDR1 is KGHSH, CDR2 LQKENI, per germline.

DNA of the CDR3: TGCGCCAGCAGCTTCCGGCGAAGCGATTCTACCGGGGAGCTGTTTTTT. Encoded protein: CASSFRRSDSTGELFF. The V and J genes are TRBV5-1 and TRBJ2-2; D uncertain. V was cut by 2 bases and J by 5 bases, with 16 bases left in between. The CDR3 sequence is 16 residues long. Germline loops: CDR1 SGHRS, CDR2 YFSETQ.

J is TRBJ1-2 and V is TRBV5-4, with D possibly being TRBD1 (5 bases). The germline V gene encodes CDR1 SGHNT and CDR2 YYREEE (reference sequence). V was trimmed by 2 bases and J by 8 bases, leaving 22 bases between them. CDR3 length equals 16 residues. The CDR3 DNA reads as TGTGCCAGCAGCTTCCCGTGGGGGGGTCGTGGCGAAGGCTACACCTTC. It translates to CASSFPWGGRGEGYTF.

The chain carries TRBV4-3 and TRBJ1-2; no firm D call. CDR3 length equals 20 residues. Trimming removed 2 bases from V and 3 bases from J, with 28 bases in between. Germline CDR1 reads LGHNA; CDR2 reads YSLEER. The CDR3 reads CASSQRGSVDSQNAYYGYTF. The CDR3 nucleotides are TGCGCCAGCAGCCAACGGGGTTCGGTGGATAGTCAAAACGCTTACTATGGCTACACCTTC.

This chain joins TRBV7-3 and TRBJ1-2; D is perhaps TRBD1 (6 bases). The V and J ends lost 6 bases and 8 bases respectively, with 16 bases between them. The CDR3 extends over 13 amino acids. CDR1 SGHTA and CDR2 FQGTGA come from the germline V gene. In nucleotides, the CDR3 is TGTGCCAGCAGTCGGACAGCCCTAGAGGGCTACACCTTC. It is translated as CASSRTALEGYTF.

The rearrangement links TRBV4-3 to TRBJ2-1; no clear D gene. Trimming removed 0 bases at V and 8 bases at J, with 14 bases between. This CDR3 has 15 residues. Germline V CDR1 and CDR2: LGHNA, YSLEER. CDR3: CASSQDRRFFDEQFF. Here the CDR3 DNA reads TGCGCCAGCAGCCAAGACCGGCGGTTTTTCGATGAGCAGTTCTTC.

The chain joins TRBV29-1 to TRBJ2-1, with a weak D call TRBD2 (6 bases). Germline V gives CDR1 SQVTM, CDR2 ANQGSEA. Trimming removed 8 bases from V and 8 bases from J, with 16 bases in between. The CDR3 has 12 amino acids. CDR3 residues: CSSREGGDEQFF. The CDR3 bases are TGCAGCAGCCGAGAGGGCGGGGATGAGCAGTTCTTC.

V usage is TRBV18 and J usage is TRBJ1-5, with D maybe TRBD1 (6 bases). Trimming took off 6 bases at V and 4 bases at J, with 13 bases between the two ends. CDR3 size: 14 residues. The V gene's germline CDR1 is KGHSH and CDR2 LQKENI. This CDR3 reads CASSAITGNQPQHF. The CDR3 DNA reads as TGTGCCAGCTCGGCTATTACAGGGAATCAGCCCCAGCATTTT. Looking up the rest from reference TRBV18 and TRBJ1-5 gives the full variable domain: NAGVMQNPRHLVRRRGQEARLRCSPMKGHSHVYWYRQLPEEGLKFMVYLQKENIIDESGMPKERFSAEFPKEGPSILRIQQVVRGDSAAYFCASSAITGNQPQHFGDGTRLSIL.

The gene calls are TRBV5-1 and TRBJ2-2, with TRBD1 matching over 8 bases. This CDR3 is 16 amino acids long. Germline lookup yields CDR1 SGHRS and CDR2 YFSETQ. After removal of 0 bases from V and 0 bases from J, the junction contained 1 base not matched to a gene. This CDR3 is CASSLARGPNTGELFF. The CDR3 region has the DNA TGCGCCAGCAGCTTGGCCAGGGGGCCGAACACCGGGGAGCTGTTTTTT. The full variable domain, rest sourced from reference TRBV5-1 and TRBJ2-2, is KAGVTQTPRYLIKTRGQQVTLSCSPISGHRSVSWYQQTPGQGLQFLFEYFSETQRNKGNFPGRFSGRQFSNSRSEMNVSTLELGDSALYLCASSLARGPNTGELFFGEGSRLTVL.